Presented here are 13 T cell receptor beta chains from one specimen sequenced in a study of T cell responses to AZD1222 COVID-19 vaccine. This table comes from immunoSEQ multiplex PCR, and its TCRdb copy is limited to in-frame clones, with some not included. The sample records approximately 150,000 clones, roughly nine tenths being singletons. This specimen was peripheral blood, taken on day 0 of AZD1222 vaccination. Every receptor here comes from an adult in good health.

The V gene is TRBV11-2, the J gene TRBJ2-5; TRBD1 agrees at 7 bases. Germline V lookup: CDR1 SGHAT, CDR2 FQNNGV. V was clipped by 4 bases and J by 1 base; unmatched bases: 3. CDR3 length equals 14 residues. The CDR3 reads CASSSYRGQETQYF. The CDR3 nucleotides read TGTGCCAGCAGCTCCTACAGGGGCCAAGAGACCCAGTACTTC.

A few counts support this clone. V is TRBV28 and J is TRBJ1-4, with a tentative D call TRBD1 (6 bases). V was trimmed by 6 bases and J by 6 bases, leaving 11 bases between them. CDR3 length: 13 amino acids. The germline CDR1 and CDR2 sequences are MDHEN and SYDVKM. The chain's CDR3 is CASRGGEYEKLFF. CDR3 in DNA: TGTGCCAGCAGAGGGGGGGAGTATGAAAAACTGTTTTTT.

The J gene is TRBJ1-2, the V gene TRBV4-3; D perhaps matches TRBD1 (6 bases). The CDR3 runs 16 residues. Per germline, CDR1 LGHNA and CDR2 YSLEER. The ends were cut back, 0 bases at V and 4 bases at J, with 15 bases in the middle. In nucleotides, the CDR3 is TGCGCCAGCAGCCAAGAAGTTAGAGGCAGGGGCTATGGCTACACCTTC. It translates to CASSQEVRGRGYGYTF.

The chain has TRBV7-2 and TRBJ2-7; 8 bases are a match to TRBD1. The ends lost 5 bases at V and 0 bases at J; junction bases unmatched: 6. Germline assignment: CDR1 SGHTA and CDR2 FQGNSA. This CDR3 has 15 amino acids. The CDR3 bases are TGTGCCAGCAGCCCCCGGACAGGGAGCTCCTACGAGCAGTACTTC. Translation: CASSPRTGSSYEQYF.

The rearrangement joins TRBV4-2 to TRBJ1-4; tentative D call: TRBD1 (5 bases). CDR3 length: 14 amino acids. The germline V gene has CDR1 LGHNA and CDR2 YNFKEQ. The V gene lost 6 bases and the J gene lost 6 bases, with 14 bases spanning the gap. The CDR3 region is CASRNVGGDEKLFF. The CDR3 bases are TGTGCCAGCAGAAACGTGGGGGGGGATGAAAAACTGTTTTTT.

CDR3 amino acids: CASTRTGNTEAFF. CDR3 in DNA: TGTGCCAGCACCCGGACAGGAAACACTGAAGCTTTCTTT. The genes are TRBV12-3 or TRBV12-4 and TRBJ1-1; 7 bases fit TRBD1. Trimming at V came to 7 bases and at J to 2 bases, leaving 4 bases not matched to a gene. CDR3 size: 13 residues.

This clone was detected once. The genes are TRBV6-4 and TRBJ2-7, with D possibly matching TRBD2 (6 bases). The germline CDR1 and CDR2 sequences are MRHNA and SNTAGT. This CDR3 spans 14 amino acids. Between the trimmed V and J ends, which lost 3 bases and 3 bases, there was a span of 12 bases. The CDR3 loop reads CASSEGETSYEQYF. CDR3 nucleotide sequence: TGTGCCAGCAGTGAGGGGGAGACTAGCTACGAGCAGTACTTC.

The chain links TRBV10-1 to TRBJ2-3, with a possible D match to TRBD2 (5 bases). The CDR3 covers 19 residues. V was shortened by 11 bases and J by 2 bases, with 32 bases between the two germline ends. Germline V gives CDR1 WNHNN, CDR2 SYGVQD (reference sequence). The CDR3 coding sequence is TGCGCCCGTGCGCGGGTAGAGGGTTTGGGAGAGTTCACCACAGATACGCAGTATTTT. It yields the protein CARARVEGLGEFTTDTQYF.

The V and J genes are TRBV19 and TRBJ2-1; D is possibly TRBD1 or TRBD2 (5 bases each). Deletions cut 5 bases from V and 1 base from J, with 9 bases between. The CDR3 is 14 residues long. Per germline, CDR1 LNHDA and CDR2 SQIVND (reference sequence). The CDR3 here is CASSWGSSYNEQFF. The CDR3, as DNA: TGTGCCAGTAGTTGGGGGAGTTCCTACAATGAGCAGTTCTTC.

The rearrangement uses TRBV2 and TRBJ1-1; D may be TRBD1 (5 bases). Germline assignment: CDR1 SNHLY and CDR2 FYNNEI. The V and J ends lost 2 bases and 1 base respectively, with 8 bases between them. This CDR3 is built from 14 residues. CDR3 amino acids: CASSETGGNTEAFF. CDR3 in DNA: TGTGCCAGCAGTGAAACAGGAGGGAACACTGAAGCTTTCTTT.

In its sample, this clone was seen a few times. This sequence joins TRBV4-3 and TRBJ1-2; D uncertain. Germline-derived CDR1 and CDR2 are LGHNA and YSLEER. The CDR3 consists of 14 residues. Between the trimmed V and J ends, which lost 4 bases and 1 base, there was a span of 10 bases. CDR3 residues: CASSPELLNYGYTF. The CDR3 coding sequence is TGCGCCAGCAGCCCCGAGTTACTTAACTATGGCTACACCTTC.

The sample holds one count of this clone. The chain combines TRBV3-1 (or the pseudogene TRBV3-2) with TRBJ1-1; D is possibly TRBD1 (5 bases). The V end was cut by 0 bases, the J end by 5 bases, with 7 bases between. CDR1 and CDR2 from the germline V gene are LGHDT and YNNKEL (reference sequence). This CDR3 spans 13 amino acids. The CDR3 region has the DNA TGTGCCAGCAGCCAAGAAGGGGTGACTGAAGCTTTCTTT. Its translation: CASSQEGVTEAFF.

The CDR3 protein is CASSPSIAVNTGELFF. The CDR3 DNA reads TGTGCCAGCTCACCCTCCATCGCGGTAAACACCGGGGAGCTGTTTTTT. The V gene is TRBV18, the J gene TRBJ2-2, with no clear D. CDR1 is KGHSH, CDR2 LQKENI, per germline. The CDR3 is 16 residues long. V lost 3 bases and J 2 bases, leaving 13 bases between the germline ends.